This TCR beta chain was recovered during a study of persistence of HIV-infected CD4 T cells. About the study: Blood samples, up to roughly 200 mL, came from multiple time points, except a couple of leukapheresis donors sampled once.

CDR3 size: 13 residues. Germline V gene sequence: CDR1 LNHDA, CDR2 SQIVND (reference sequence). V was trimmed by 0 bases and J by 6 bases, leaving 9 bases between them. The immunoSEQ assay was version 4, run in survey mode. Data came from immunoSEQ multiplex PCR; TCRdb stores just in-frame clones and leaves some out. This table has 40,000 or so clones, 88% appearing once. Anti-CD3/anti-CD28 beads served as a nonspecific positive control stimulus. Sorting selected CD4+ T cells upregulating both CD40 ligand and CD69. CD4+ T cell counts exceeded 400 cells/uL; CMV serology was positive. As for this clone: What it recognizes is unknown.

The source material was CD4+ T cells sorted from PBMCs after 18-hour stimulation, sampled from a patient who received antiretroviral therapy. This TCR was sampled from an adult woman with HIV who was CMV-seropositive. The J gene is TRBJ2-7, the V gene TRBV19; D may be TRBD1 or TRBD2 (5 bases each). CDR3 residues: CASSIDGDREQYF. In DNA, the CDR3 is TGTGCCAGTAGTATAGATGGGGACCGCGAGCAGTACTTC.